The present T cell receptor (beta chain) was sequenced within a study of blood T cell repertoires in COVID-19. Authors' data handling: Nucleated cell number was recorded as an estimate derived from reference gene primer amplification. Some clones are missing from TCRdb's copy, which holds only in-frame ones; the method was immunoSEQ multiplex PCR. The DNA gave D and trimming, while V, J and clone size come from that table. This table holds about 17,000 clones, roughly 89% found once. CDR1 is KGHSH and CDR2 is LQKENI in the germline V gene. V lost 5 bases and J lost 4, with 11 bases in between. The CDR3 loop spans 14 amino acids.

The J gene is TRBJ2-2, the V gene TRBV18; TRBD1 might be the D (5 bases). This receptor was obtained from a man aged 55 to 70 with active COVID-19. Sample: peripheral blood. CDR3 sequence: CASSSARVTGELFF. The CDR3, as DNA: TGTGCCAGCTCATCCGCCAGGGTCACCGGGGAGCTGTTTTTT. Full variable domain (rest looked up from reference TRBV18 and TRBJ2-2): NAGVMQNPRHLVRRRGQEARLRCSPMKGHSHVYWYRQLPEEGLKFMVYLQKENIIDESGMPKERFSAEFPKEGPSILRIQQVVRGDSAAYFCASSSARVTGELFFGEGSRLTVL.